What follows are 17 T cell receptor beta chains derived from one specimen sequenced in a study of blood T cells in healthy people across ages. Sample-barcoded 5' priming and a J-beta primer mix drove a second PCR of roughly 6 to 12 cycles. TCRdb fed the 5' RACE reads into MiXCR, producing one record per CDR3 protein. The sample lists around 580,000 distinct CDR3 sequences, roughly 48% occurring once. Sequenced input: blood. Source of these receptors: a man aged 80 or over in good health.

A few counts support this clonotype. The chain is built from TRBV5-1 and TRBJ1-2; 8 bases are a match to TRBD1. Germline V gives CDR1 SGHRS, CDR2 YFSETQ. The CDR3 length is 13 residues. Trimming took 0 bases from V and 10 from J; bases not matched to a gene: 5. CDR3 in amino acids: CASSLGQGTFYTF. CDR3 DNA sequence: TGCGCCAGCAGCTTGGGACAGGGGACATTCTACACCTTC.

The chain joins TRBV6-2 or TRBV6-3 to TRBJ2-5, with D unclear. V lost 2 bases and J 0 bases, leaving 10 bases between the germline ends. Germline V gives CDR1 MNHEY, CDR2 SVGEGT. There are 15 residues in the CDR3. The CDR3 DNA follows: TGTGCCAGCAGTTACGGAGCCCTGTACCAAGAGACCCAGTACTTC. Translation gives CASSYGALYQETQYF.

This clonotype was picked up a small number of times. Relative to the germline gene, one junction end is altered; a read error may explain this. V usage is TRBV7-2 and J usage is TRBJ2-7; D assignment may be TRBD1 or TRBD2 (6 bases each). This CDR3 has 14 residues. From germline, CDR1 is SGHTA and CDR2 FQGNSA. The CDR3 DNA reads as TGTGCCGGCAGCCTAGGGGGGTTATCCTACGAGCAGTACTTC. Protein sequence: CAGSLGGLSYEQYF.

This chain joins TRBV4-1 and TRBJ2-7; TRBD2 agrees at 9 bases. This CDR3 spans 15 amino acids. J lost 4 bases, V lost 4 bases, and 8 bases had no gene match. In germline, CDR1 is MGHRA, CDR2 YSYEKL. The CDR3 protein is CASSPRAGGLYEQYF. Written as DNA, the CDR3 is TGCGCCAGCAGCCCCCGAGCGGGAGGCTTATACGAGCAGTACTTC.

This chain links TRBV25-1 with TRBJ2-4, with 13 bases lining up with TRBD2. With the DNA end fitting TRBJ2-7 better, the J assignment may be wrong. The CDR3 spans 13 residues. Germline CDR1 is MGHDK and CDR2 is SYGVNS. CDR3 DNA sequence: TGTGCCACCCAACTAGCGGGAGGGTACGAGCAGTACTTC. Translation: CATQLAGGYEQYF.

This rearrangement joins TRBV6-2 or TRBV6-3 to TRBJ2-3; weak D call: TRBD2 (6 bases). Trimming shortened V by 4 bases and J by 4 bases, and 15 bases separated the two germline ends. The CDR3 has 15 residues. CDR1 MNHEY and CDR2 SVGEGT come from the germline V gene. CDR3 nucleotides: TGTGCCAGCAGTTTAGGCGGGGCGTGGGCAGATACGCAGTATTTT. Protein sequence: CASSLGGAWADTQYF.

The V gene is TRBV5-5, the J gene TRBJ2-1, with 8 bases fitting TRBD1. The CDR3 length is 14 residues. Trimming removed 6 bases from V and 6 bases from J; junction bases left unmatched: 8. Germline CDR1 and CDR2: SGHKS and YYEKEE (reference sequence). CDR3 DNA: TGTGCCAGCACGACGACAGGGGTGGTCAATGAGCAGTTCTTC. This codes for CASTTTGVVNEQFF.

The chain recombines TRBV7-3 with TRBJ1-1, with D possibly being TRBD1 (6 bases). The CDR3 contains 15 residues. CDR1 is SGHTA, CDR2 FQGTGA, per germline. With 4 bases removed from V and 5 bases from J, the gap between germline ends came to 17 bases. CDR3 sequence (DNA): TGTGCCAGCAGCTCTAACACAGGGTATGTGACTGAAGCTTTCTTT. Residues: CASSSNTGYVTEAFF.

This clonotype was detected only once. This may be a read error: a much more frequent sequence differs by one nucleotide. The J gene is TRBJ2-5, the V gene TRBV6-6; unclear D gene. Looked up from germline, CDR1 is MNHNY and CDR2 is SVGAGI (reference sequence). The CDR3 sequence is 11 residues long. The CDR3 loop reads CAGSEKETQYF. The CDR3 coding sequence is TGTGCCGGCAGCGAGAAGGAGACCCAGTACTTC.

This sequence joins TRBV20-1 and TRBJ2-7; D is perhaps TRBD1 (6 bases). Trimming cost V 1 base and J 0 bases, with 13 bases left between them. CDR1 and CDR2 from the germline V gene are DFQATT and SNEGSKA (reference sequence). The CDR3 is 15 amino acids. This chain's CDR3 is CSARGGTRSSYEQYF. The CDR3 DNA sequence: TGCAGTGCTAGAGGGGGGACAAGGAGCTCCTACGAGCAGTACTTC.

The rearrangement links TRBV9 to TRBJ2-7; 9 bases match TRBD1. This CDR3 contains 15 residues. The V gene's germline CDR1 is SGDLS and CDR2 YYNGEE. The V and J ends lost 0 bases and 5 bases, in that order; junction bases with no gene match: 6. The CDR3 DNA reads as TGTGCCAGCAGCGTAGTTGGGACAGGGTTCGACGAGCAGTACTTC. It codes for CASSVVGTGFDEQYF.

This clonotype was seen once. The chain is built from TRBV9 and TRBJ1-2; D may be TRBD1 (6 bases). The CDR3 has 15 residues. The ends were cut back, 2 bases at V and 8 bases at J, with 19 bases in the middle. Germline CDR1 and CDR2: SGDLS and YYNGEE. DNA of the CDR3: TGTGCCAGCAGCGTTGCGAGACAGGACTCGGGAGGCTACACCTTC. Translated: CASSVARQDSGGYTF.

The J gene is TRBJ2-4, the V gene TRBV29-1, with D perhaps matching TRBD1 or TRBD2 (5 bases each). The DNA matches TRBJ2-5 better at its end, which makes the J call doubtful. CDR1 is SQVTM, CDR2 ANQGSEA, per germline. The CDR3 covers 16 residues. This CDR3 is CSVEGRQRLGDETQYF. CDR3 coding DNA: TGCAGCGTTGAGGGCAGGCAGCGCCTAGGGGACGAGACCCAGTACTTC.

CDR3 sequence: CASSQGLAGGSTDTQYF. The CDR3 coding sequence is TGTGCCAGCAGCCAAGGACTAGCGGGGGGGTCCACAGATACGCAGTATTTT. This rearrangement joins TRBV6-6 to TRBJ2-3; the match to TRBD2 covers 15 bases. With V trimmed by 6 bases and J by 2 bases, 6 bases remained unmatched. This CDR3 has 17 residues. CDR1 and CDR2 (germline): MNHNY, SVGAGI (reference sequence).

In regard to this clonotype: A clone one base away is much larger, so this may be a read error. The chain is built from TRBV11-2 and TRBJ2-7; 8 nucleotides agree with TRBD2. The CDR3 has 16 amino acids. V trimming: 6 bases; J trimming: 7 bases; junction bases outside the gene matches: 17. CDR1 and CDR2 from the germline V gene are SGHAT and FQNNGV. The CDR3 coding sequence is TGTGCCAGCAGTCCCCGTGGTAGCGGGAACGACAATGAGCAGTACTTC. It specifies CASSPRGSGNDNEQYF.

The chain employs TRBV29-1 and TRBJ2-1; TRBD2 is a possible D gene (6 bases). The CDR3 is 13 amino acids. Trimming took 3 bases from V and 5 from J, leaving 11 bases between them. Germline V CDR1 and CDR2: SQVTM, ANQGSEA. The CDR3 bases are TGCAGCGTTGACAGGACGGGAGACAATGAGCAGTTCTTC. Translated: CSVDRTGDNEQFF.

The V call is TRBV12-3 or TRBV12-4, the J call TRBJ1-1; D unclear. The CDR3 runs 15 residues. V lost 2 bases and J 4 bases, leaving 14 bases between the germline ends. This CDR3 reads CASSLFSGWTTEAFF. The CDR3 DNA sequence: TGTGCCAGCAGTTTATTTAGCGGATGGACCACTGAAGCTTTCTTT.